The 19 T cell receptor beta chains listed next were all sequenced from one sample in a study of blood T cell repertoires in COVID-19. Assay used: immunoSEQ multiplex PCR; TCRdb lists only in-frame clones, some missing. The repertoire consists of a few hundred thousand clones, with approximately 87% occurring once and the leading ten covering around 6.5%. The specimen was peripheral blood. Every receptor here comes from a man between 60 and 75 years old with acute or convalescent COVID-19.

The V call is TRBV4-2, the J call TRBJ2-2; possible D gene TRBD1, 6 bases. Trimming took off 4 bases at V and 5 bases at J, with 20 bases between the two ends. Germline loops: CDR1 LGHNA, CDR2 YNFKEQ. CDR3 length equals 17 residues. DNA of the CDR3: TGTGCCAGCAGCCGGAAGGGGGAAGTGGGTGATACCGGGGAGCTGTTTTTT. Residues: CASSRKGEVGDTGELFF.

This chain uses TRBV19 with TRBJ1-1, with D possibly matching TRBD1 (5 bases). Trimming pared 2 bases from V and 3 bases from J, leaving 16 bases between. The CDR3 covers 16 residues. CDR1 is LNHDA, CDR2 SQIVND, per germline (reference sequence). The DNA of the CDR3 is TGTGCCAGTAGTATAAGAAGAAGGGGCCGGGACACTGAAGCTTTCTTT. It yields the protein CASSIRRRGRDTEAFF.

V usage is TRBV5-1 and J usage is TRBJ2-7; 9 positions agree with TRBD2. The length of the CDR3 is 17 residues. The V segment lost 3 bases and the J segment 0 bases; nucleotides outside the gene matches: 10. Germline V gives CDR1 SGHRS, CDR2 YFSETQ. The CDR3 DNA is TGCGCCAGCAGCTCATTAGGACTAGCGAGTCGCTCCTACGAGCAGTACTTC. Translated: CASSSLGLASRSYEQYF.

The table lists this clone with a few counts. This chain uses TRBV7-6 with TRBJ1-2; D gene unclear. Trimming removed 1 base from V and 4 bases from J, with 10 bases in between. The CDR3 covers 14 residues. Germline V gene sequence: CDR1 SGHVS, CDR2 FNYEAQ. The CDR3 reads CASSLDRHSYGYTF. The CDR3 nucleotides are TGTGCCAGCAGCTTAGATCGACACTCCTATGGCTACACCTTC.

This chain uses TRBV29-1 with TRBJ1-1, with a possible D match to TRBD1 (5 bases). There are 13 residues in the CDR3. V lost 7 bases to trimming and J lost 4 bases, with 16 bases between them. Germline-derived CDR1 and CDR2 are SQVTM and ANQGSEA. The CDR3 region is CSGRGGRGTEAFF. The CDR3 region has the DNA TGCAGCGGGAGGGGCGGGCGTGGCACTGAAGCTTTCTTT.

The chain couples TRBV7-9 to TRBJ2-1, with D perhaps TRBD2 (5 bases). The CDR3 runs 16 residues. Germline CDR1 is SEHNR and CDR2 is FQNEAQ (reference sequence). The germline V and J ends were trimmed by 6 bases and 3 bases, with 18 bases remaining between them. The CDR3 here is CASSGGFRAGYNEQFF. The CDR3 DNA reads as TGTGCCAGCAGTGGTGGTTTTAGGGCGGGCTACAATGAGCAGTTCTTC. The full variable domain, completed using reference TRBV7-9 and TRBJ2-1, is DTGVSQNPRHKITKRGQNVTFRCDPISEHNRLYWYRQTLGQGPEFLTYFQNEAQLEKSRLLSDRFSAERPKGSFSTLEIQRTEQGDSAMYLCASSGGFRAGYNEQFFGPGTRLTVL.

The chain uses TRBV5-6 and TRBJ1-2; 7 bases match TRBD1. Germline V lookup: CDR1 SGHDT, CDR2 YYEEEE. V lost 2 bases, J lost 8 bases, and 6 bases stayed unmatched. This CDR3 is built from 13 residues. Written as DNA, the CDR3 is TGTGCCAGCAGCTTACGACAGGGACAGGGCTACACCTTC. Translating gives CASSLRQGQGYTF.

The V call is TRBV19, the J call TRBJ1-6; perhaps TRBD1 as D (5 bases). This CDR3 spans 13 amino acids. Trimming removed 3 bases at V and 7 bases at J, with 7 bases between. Germline assignment: CDR1 LNHDA and CDR2 SQIVND (reference sequence). The CDR3 protein is CASSMQGNSPLHF. CDR3 nucleotides: TGTGCCAGTAGTATGCAGGGAAATTCACCCCTCCACTTT. Filled out from reference TRBV19 and TRBJ1-6, the complete variable domain reads DGGITQSPKYLFRKEGQNVTLSCEQNLNHDAMYWYRQDPGQGLRLIYYSQIVNDFQKGDIAEGYSVSREKKESFPLTVTSAQKNPTAFYLCASSMQGNSPLHFGNGTRLTVT.

CDR3 sequence: CASSLTSGSGTGELFF. The CDR3 DNA follows: TGTGCCAGCAGCTTGACTAGCGGGAGTGGCACCGGGGAGCTGTTTTTT. The chain uses TRBV11-2 and TRBJ2-2; the match to TRBD2 covers 12 bases. The CDR3 consists of 16 residues. Looked up from germline, CDR1 is SGHAT and CDR2 is FQNNGV. Germline trimming cut 3 bases from V and 4 bases from J; bases unmatched to any gene: 3.

The gene calls are TRBV11-3 and TRBJ1-2, with D hard to call. Germline CDR1 and CDR2: SGHNT and YENEEA. This CDR3 spans 13 amino acids. V lost 4 bases and J lost 6, with 12 bases in between. CDR3 DNA: TGTGCCAGCAGCTCCGACTGGGTCGATGGCTACACCTTC. Its protein product is CASSSDWVDGYTF.

The rearrangement links TRBV4-3 to TRBJ2-3; possibly TRBD2 for D (5 bases). Germline V gene sequence: CDR1 LGHNA, CDR2 YSLEER. Trimming stripped 0 bases from V and 9 bases from J, with 13 bases between. The CDR3 is made up of 14 amino acids. CDR3 in DNA: TGCGCCAGCAGCCAAGAGAGGGCGTTGGGCACGCAGTATTTT. This codes for CASSQERALGTQYF.

This chain links TRBV7-9 with TRBJ1-2; D uncertain. The CDR3 loop spans 16 amino acids. Germline V gene sequence: CDR1 SEHNR, CDR2 FQNEAQ (reference sequence). The V gene lost 1 base and the J gene lost 4 bases, with 16 bases spanning the gap. In DNA form, the CDR3 reads TGTGCCAGCAGCTTAGTTGAGGTCGAGGGCCCCTATGGCTACACCTTC. The encoded protein is CASSLVEVEGPYGYTF.

The chain carries TRBV14 and TRBJ2-1, with TRBD2 matching over 10 bases. The CDR3 length is 15 residues. CDR1 and CDR2 from the germline V gene are SGHDN and FVKESK. Trimming removed 2 bases from V and 8 bases from J; junction bases left unmatched: 6. The CDR3 sequence is CASSQWLAGEDEQFF. CDR3 coding DNA: TGTGCCAGCAGCCAATGGCTAGCGGGAGAGGATGAGCAGTTCTTC.

V gene TRBV10-1 combines with J gene TRBJ2-7; perhaps TRBD1 as D (6 bases). V was trimmed by 4 bases and J by 3 bases, leaving 16 bases between them. CDR1 WNHNN and CDR2 SYGVQD come from the germline V gene (reference sequence). The CDR3 sequence is 15 residues long. The CDR3 loop is CASSAGQKEVYEQYF. The DNA for the CDR3 is TGCGCCAGCAGTGCAGGACAGAAGGAAGTCTACGAGCAGTACTTC.

The chain employs TRBV7-2 and TRBJ2-1; 7 bases fit TRBD1. CDR3 length equals 16 residues. Germline lookup yields CDR1 SGHTA and CDR2 FQGNSA. Losses at the gene ends were 4 bases for V and 0 bases for J; bases not matched to a gene: 6. In DNA form, the CDR3 reads TGTGCCAGCAGCTCCCGGACAGGAAGCTCCTACAATGAGCAGTTCTTC. Translation gives CASSSRTGSSYNEQFF.

The sample holds a few counts of this clone. The chain employs TRBV27 and TRBJ1-2; 9 bases are a match to TRBD1. The CDR3 consists of 14 residues. CDR1 MNHEY and CDR2 SMNVEV come from the germline V gene (reference sequence). V lost 1 base and J lost 3; bases outside the gene matches: 0. The CDR3 here is CASSLYRGHYGYTF. Written as DNA, the CDR3 is TGTGCCAGCAGTTTATACAGGGGGCACTATGGCTACACCTTC.

This clone was counted once. V is TRBV19 and J is TRBJ2-7; TRBD1 is a possible D gene (5 bases). V lost 6 bases and J 0 bases, leaving 12 bases between the germline ends. Germline assignment: CDR1 LNHDA and CDR2 SQIVND (reference sequence). CDR3 length: 14 amino acids. CDR3: CASRQQGNSYEQYF. The CDR3 nucleotides are TGTGCCAGTAGGCAGCAGGGAAACTCCTACGAGCAGTACTTC.

This chain connects TRBV7-2 to TRBJ2-2; D is perhaps TRBD2 (6 bases). The CDR3 covers 14 residues. Germline values: CDR1 SGHTA, CDR2 FQGNSA. V lost 7 bases, J lost 1 base, and 10 bases lay in between. CDR3 nucleotide sequence: TGTGCCAGCATTCGGGAGAGGAACACCGGGGAGCTGTTTTTT. Translated, it gives CASIRERNTGELFF.

The chain combines TRBV5-1 with TRBJ2-1; 13 bases align to TRBD2. The length of the CDR3 is 14 residues. The germline V gene encodes CDR1 SGHRS and CDR2 YFSETQ. J gave up 7 bases and V 4 bases, and 2 bases lay outside the gene matches. CDR3 amino acids: CASSAGLAGNEQFF. The DNA of the CDR3 is TGCGCCAGCAGCGCGGGACTAGCGGGGAATGAGCAGTTCTTC.